These 17 T cell receptor beta chains originate from one sample sequenced in a study of blood T cell repertoires in COVID-19. The protocol was immunoSEQ multiplex PCR, while the TCRdb copy is restricted to in-frame clones and leaves out a portion. The sample gives about 55,000 clones, 80% to 95% of which show up once; 14% is in the top ten. The specimen was peripheral blood. These receptors all come from a human donor with active COVID-19. The donor label of this sample is uncertain.

The V gene is TRBV27, the J gene TRBJ1-1; TRBD1 matches at 11 bases. J lost 2 bases, V lost 5 bases, and 4 bases had no gene match. The CDR3 totals 15 residues. Germline CDR1 reads MNHEY; CDR2 reads SMNVEV (reference sequence). CDR3 nucleotide sequence: TGTGCCAGCAGTCCCTGGACAGGGGGCAACACTGAAGCTTTCTTT. This encodes CASSPWTGGNTEAFF.

CDR3 in DNA: TGTGCCAGTAGTGACCCCGGAACAGGGTATGAAAAACTGTTTTTT. This sequence encodes CASSDPGTGYEKLFF. This chain joins TRBV19 and TRBJ1-4; TRBD1 might be the D (6 bases). This CDR3 spans 15 amino acids. V shed 5 bases and J shed 6 bases, with 16 bases lying between them. Germline values: CDR1 LNHDA, CDR2 SQIVND (reference sequence).

The V gene is TRBV7-3, the J gene TRBJ2-7; 8 positions match TRBD2. Germline V CDR1 and CDR2: SGHTA, FQGTGA. The V gene end was trimmed by 0 bases and the J gene end by 5 bases; junction bases not matched to a gene: 6. This CDR3 has 15 amino acids. The CDR3 coding sequence is TGTGCCAGCAGCTTAACTGCGGGAGGCCACCACGAGCAGTACTTC. Amino acid sequence: CASSLTAGGHHEQYF. The full variable domain, its missing parts supplied by reference TRBV7-3 and TRBJ2-7, is GAGVSQTPSNKVTEKGKYVELRCDPISGHTALYWYRQSLGQGPEFLIYFQGTGAADDSGLPNDRFFAVRPEGSVSTLKIQRTERGDSAVYLCASSLTAGGHHEQYFGPGTRLTVT.

The CDR3 protein is CAISELGLGGYGYTF. The CDR3 DNA reads as TGTGCCATCAGTGAGCTCGGACTGGGGGGCTATGGCTACACCTTC. This chain connects TRBV10-3 to TRBJ1-2; maybe TRBD1 (5 bases). CDR1 and CDR2 from the germline V gene are ENHRY and SYGVKD. The length of the CDR3 is 15 residues. Trimming left V 2 bases short and J 4 bases short, with 14 bases between.

The chain uses TRBV6-5 and TRBJ1-1; D is possibly TRBD1 (6 bases). CDR1 is MNHEY, CDR2 SVGAGI, per germline. V was pared by 7 bases and J by 5 bases, with 14 bases between. CDR3 size: 13 residues. CDR3 bases: TGTGCCAGCATGGGGGGGGCTTGGACTGAAGCTTTCTTT. Amino acids: CASMGGAWTEAFF.

The V gene is TRBV3-1 (or the pseudogene TRBV3-2), the J gene TRBJ2-5, with D tentatively TRBD2 (6 bases). Germline V gene data show CDR1 as LGHDT and CDR2 as YNNKEL (reference sequence). This CDR3 comprises 14 residues. Trimming took 2 bases from V and 1 from J, leaving 8 bases between them. The CDR3 DNA reads as TGTGCCAGCAGCCAACTTAGCGGCCAAGAGACCCAGTACTTC. This sequence encodes CASSQLSGQETQYF.

This rearrangement joins TRBV23-1 to TRBJ2-7, with 7 bases identical to TRBD2. TRBV23-1 carries the ORF label, with uncertain function. This CDR3 region has 16 residues. V shed 1 base, J shed 3 bases, and the junction held 9 bases outside the gene matches. The CDR3 region has the DNA TGCGCCAGCAGTCAATTGGTGCACGGGGGGTTCTACGAGCAGTACTTC. Protein product: CASSQLVHGGFYEQYF.

This chain connects TRBV15 to TRBJ1-6; unclear D gene. CDR3 size: 14 residues. In germline, CDR1 is LNHNV, CDR2 YYDKDF (reference sequence). Deletions cut 1 base from V and 9 bases from J, with 10 bases between. CDR3 loop: CATSRGEGGSPLHF. CDR3 sequence (DNA): TGTGCCACCAGCAGAGGAGAAGGAGGTTCACCCCTCCACTTT.

The chain has TRBV2 and TRBJ1-1; the D gene is possibly TRBD1 (6 bases). The CDR3 totals 13 residues. Germline-derived CDR1 and CDR2 are SNHLY and FYNNEI. V lost 6 bases, J lost 1 base, and 9 bases lay in between. CDR3 loop: CASRTGKNTEAFF. The CDR3 DNA sequence: TGTGCCAGCAGGACAGGAAAGAACACTGAAGCTTTCTTT. The whole variable domain, remainder taken from reference TRBV2 and TRBJ1-1, is EPEVTQTPSHQVTQMGQEVILRCVPISNHLYFYWYRQILGQKVEFLVSFYNNEISEKSEIFDDQFSVERPDGSNFTLKIRSTKLEDSAMYFCASRTGKNTEAFFGQGTRLTVV.

The rearrangement joins TRBV10-3 to TRBJ2-1, with 8 bases fitting TRBD2. Germline V gene sequence: CDR1 ENHRY, CDR2 SYGVKD. The V and J ends lost 7 bases and 7 bases, in that order; junction bases with no gene match: 9. The CDR3 is 14 amino acids. CDR3 sequence reads: CAITGQRGLNEQFF. The DNA of the CDR3 is TGTGCCATCACCGGCCAGCGGGGGCTTAATGAGCAGTTCTTC.

The V and J genes are TRBV4-1 and TRBJ1-1; TRBD1 matches at 7 bases. Germline-derived CDR1 and CDR2 are MGHRA and YSYEKL. The CDR3 length is 15 residues. Trimming at V came to 5 bases and at J to 1 base, leaving 7 bases not matched to a gene. The CDR3 coding sequence is TGCGCCAGCAGCAACGCCGGGACAGCGAACACTGAAGCTTTCTTT. This codes for CASSNAGTANTEAFF.

V is TRBV2 and J is TRBJ1-1, with D possibly being TRBD1 (5 bases). Germline V lookup: CDR1 SNHLY, CDR2 FYNNEI. Trimming stripped 6 bases from V and 4 bases from J, with 15 bases between. The CDR3 runs to 14 residues. CDR3 sequence reads: CASSRDSRRTEAFF. In DNA form, the CDR3 reads TGTGCCAGCAGCAGGGACTCCCGCCGCACTGAAGCTTTCTTT.

The CDR3 sequence: CASSQDRLYRQTQYF. The CDR3, as DNA: TGTGCCAGCAGCCAAGATCGCCTTTACAGGCAGACCCAGTACTTC. V and J are TRBV3-1 (or the pseudogene TRBV3-2) and TRBJ2-5; D possibly corresponds to TRBD1 (5 bases). This CDR3 is 15 amino acids long. Germline assignment: CDR1 LGHDT and CDR2 YNNKEL (reference sequence). V lost 0 bases, J lost 6 bases, and 14 bases lay in between.

The V call is TRBV2, the J call TRBJ2-7; 8 nucleotides match TRBD1. Unmatched junction bases numbered 5, after V lost 3 bases and J lost 1 base. Germline CDR1 reads SNHLY; CDR2 reads FYNNEI. This CDR3 comprises 15 residues. As DNA, the CDR3 is TGTGCCAGCAGTGACCCGGGACAGGCTTCCTACGAGCAGTACTTC. This sequence encodes CASSDPGQASYEQYF.

This chain uses TRBV12-5 with TRBJ1-3, with D possibly TRBD1 on 5 matching bases. Trimming cost V 2 bases and J 1 base, with 12 bases left between them. CDR3 length equals 16 residues. Germline V gene data show CDR1 as LGHNT and CDR2 as FRNRAP. The CDR3 nucleotides are TGTGCTAGTGGTTTGCCTCAGGGAGGGTCTGGAAACACCATATATTTT. Protein: CASGLPQGGSGNTIYF.

This clone has just a few counts. The chain couples TRBV27 to TRBJ1-2; a possible D gene is TRBD1 (5 bases). CDR1 is MNHEY and CDR2 is SMNVEV in the germline V gene (reference sequence). CDR3 length equals 14 residues. V lost 4 bases to trimming and J lost 5 bases, with 14 bases between them. The DNA for the CDR3 is TGTGCCAGCAGTTCCCCGGGGGATCGGTATGGCTACACCTTC. It yields the protein CASSSPGDRYGYTF.

The chain is built from TRBV9 and TRBJ1-3, with TRBD1 matching 9 bases. V trimming: 0 bases; J trimming: 0 bases; junction bases outside the gene matches: 7. This CDR3 spans 18 amino acids. Germline CDR1 reads SGDLS; CDR2 reads YYNGEE. CDR3 residues: CASSVGDRATSSGNTIYF. CDR3 nucleotides: TGTGCCAGCAGCGTAGGGGACAGGGCAACGTCCTCTGGAAACACCATATATTTT.